This T cell receptor (beta chain) was sequenced for a study of OX40 agonist ivuxolimab in advanced cancers. On the study more broadly: An anti-OX40 (CD134) antibody with agonistic activity, ivuxolimab, was administered to patients.

The CDR3 loop spans 14 amino acids. Per germline, CDR1 SNHLY and CDR2 FYNNEI. V dropped 3 bases and J dropped 3 bases, with 12 bases sitting between them. The method was immunoSEQ multiplex PCR; TCRdb's version includes in-frame clones alone and lacks a portion of them. Of about 64,000 clones in the sample, roughly 90% were seen once. This chain uses TRBV2 with TRBJ2-7; a possible D gene is TRBD2 (5 bases). The source material was CD4+ or CD8+ T cells sorted from blood, sampled in a trial of the OX40 agonist ivuxolimab. The receptor comes from an adult with an advanced solid tumor such as melanoma, head and neck, liver or kidney cancer. CDR3 region: CASSENPGDYEQYF. CDR3 nucleotide sequence: TGTGCCAGCAGTGAGAACCCCGGGGACTACGAGCAGTACTTC.